Described below is a single T cell receptor beta chain sequence and its context. The antigen it recognizes is unknown. Per-base quality was not reported, and no clone a single base away is much larger than it. This sample is part of a study of blood T cell repertoires in COVID-19 (TCRdb year 2020). Looking at the study overall: Samples from collaborators originated in the United States, Italy and Spain and spanned both the acute and convalescent phases of COVID-19. Samples were obtained from the ongoing ImmuneRACE study (first 160 participants) and from 1,254 subjects provided by 6 global collaborators. The prospective study material was composed of cDNA or gDNA derived from T cells, B-cell-depleted T cells, or PBMCs. HLA class I and class II types, where available, came from metadata supplied by the sample provider rather than from assay-based typing. A freely available public database, intended as a resource for researchers studying the immune response to SARS-CoV-2, is where the repertoires were released. Nearly every sample came with metadata listing a de-identified subject ID, COVID-19 status, age in years and sex. The dataset comprised deeply sampled blood TCRbeta repertoires from subjects exposed to, actively infected with, or recovered from COVID-19. Broader findings and caveats from the paper: The quantity of clinical and demographic metadata differed by source and by participant and was supplied without curation.

The trim is 6 bases for V and 3 bases for J, with a gap of 6 bases between the germline ends. Counted from cysteine to phenylalanine, this CDR3 has 12 amino acids. The kept DNA is CDR3 alone, 36 bases in frame from the first base. CDR1 and CDR2 (MDHEN, SYDVKM) derive from the germline V gene. In the prospective study, participants were roughly 18 to 95 years old, resided in about two dozen geographic areas of the United States, and were enrolled through a virtual design. In the prospective study, cohorts were assigned on the basis of participant-reported clinical history obtained from a screening survey and a study questionnaire. Recovered participants in ImmuneRACE Cohort 3 were defined by two consecutive negative NP/OP PCR tests, clearance by a healthcare professional, or resolution of symptoms. Each participant in the prospective study had whole blood, serum and a nasopharyngeal or oropharyngeal swab collected by mobile phlebotomists. Prospective study participants could optionally give additional blood draws and questionnaires over a 2-month period. Prospective study blood samples were shipped either frozen or at room temperature before DNA extraction.

The immunoSEQ Assay, a bias-controlled multiplex PCR, was used to amplify TCRbeta CDR3 regions from genomic DNA. Concerning the study's data processing: Within the assay, amplification of reference gene primers was used to estimate how many nucleated cells each sample contained. To quantify the absolute abundance of each unique TCRbeta CDR3 rearrangement, sequence reads were collapsed and filtered. For each sample, productive Simpson clonality was calculated by taking the square root of Simpson's diversity index across productive rearrangements. TCRdb obtained this table from immuneACCESS and retained in-frame rearrangements with V and J assigned. These tables miss some clones; where compared with another copy, unresolved V genes account for less than half of the shortfall, and the remainder is unexplained. The V and J calls and clone size are taken from that table; D and trimming were inferred from the DNA. This sample holds hundreds of thousands of clones; roughly nine tenths were observed only once. Approximately 5.2% of the sample is taken by the ten largest.

Material for sequencing was PBMCs or T cells enriched from blood (not recorded which). The chain joins TRBV28 to TRBJ2-1; no D gene can be assigned with confidence. The clonotype originates from a man aged 60-69 years who had recovered from COVID-19. CDR3 loop: CASRGNYNEQFF. Here is the DNA: TGTGCCAGCAGGGGCAACTACAATGAGCAGTTCTTC.